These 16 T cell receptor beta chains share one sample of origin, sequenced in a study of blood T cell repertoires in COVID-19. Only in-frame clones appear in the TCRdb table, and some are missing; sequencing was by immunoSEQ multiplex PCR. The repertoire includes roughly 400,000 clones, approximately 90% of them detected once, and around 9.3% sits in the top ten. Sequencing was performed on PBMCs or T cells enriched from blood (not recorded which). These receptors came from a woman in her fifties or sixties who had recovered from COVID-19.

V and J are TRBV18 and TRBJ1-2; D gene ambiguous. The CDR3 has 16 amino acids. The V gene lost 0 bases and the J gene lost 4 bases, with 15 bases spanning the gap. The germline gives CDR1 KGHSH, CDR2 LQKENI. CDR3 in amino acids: CASSPPLVVGSYGYTF. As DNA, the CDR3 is TGTGCCAGCTCACCACCTCTAGTCGTCGGATCCTATGGCTACACCTTC.

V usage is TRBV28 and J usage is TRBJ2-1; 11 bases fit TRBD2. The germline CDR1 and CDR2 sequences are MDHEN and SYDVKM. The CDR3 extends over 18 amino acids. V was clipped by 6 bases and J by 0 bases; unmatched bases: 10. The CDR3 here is CASSSGSGGAVSYNEQFF. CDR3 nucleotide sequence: TGTGCCAGCAGCTCCGGTAGCGGGGGGGCAGTCTCCTACAATGAGCAGTTCTTC.

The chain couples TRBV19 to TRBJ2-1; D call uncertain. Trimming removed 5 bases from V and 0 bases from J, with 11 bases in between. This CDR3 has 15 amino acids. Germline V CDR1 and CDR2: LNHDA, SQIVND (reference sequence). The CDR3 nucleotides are TGTGCCAGTAGTTCACCGAAGAGCTCCTACAATGAGCAGTTCTTC. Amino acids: CASSSPKSSYNEQFF.

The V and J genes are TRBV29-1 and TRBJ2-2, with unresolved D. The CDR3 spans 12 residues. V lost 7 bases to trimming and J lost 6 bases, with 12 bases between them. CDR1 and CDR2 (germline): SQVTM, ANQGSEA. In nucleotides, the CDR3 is TGCAGCGGTACCTACCTTTCCGGGGAGCTGTTTTTT. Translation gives CSGTYLSGELFF.

The CDR3 is CASSESDRVPFEEQYF. Here the CDR3 DNA reads TGCGCCAGCAGTGAGTCTGACAGAGTGCCGTTTGAGGAGCAGTACTTC. This sequence joins TRBV10-1 and TRBJ2-7; possibly TRBD1 for D (5 bases). The CDR3 covers 16 residues. Germline V gene lookup returns CDR1 WNHNN and CDR2 SYGVQD (reference sequence). V lost 0 bases and J 7 bases, leaving 19 bases between the germline ends.

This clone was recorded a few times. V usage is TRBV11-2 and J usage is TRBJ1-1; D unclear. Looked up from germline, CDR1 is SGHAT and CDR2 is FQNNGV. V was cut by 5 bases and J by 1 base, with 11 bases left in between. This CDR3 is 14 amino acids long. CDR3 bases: TGTGCCAGCAGCCTCGAAACCGGGAACACTGAAGCTTTCTTT. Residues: CASSLETGNTEAFF.

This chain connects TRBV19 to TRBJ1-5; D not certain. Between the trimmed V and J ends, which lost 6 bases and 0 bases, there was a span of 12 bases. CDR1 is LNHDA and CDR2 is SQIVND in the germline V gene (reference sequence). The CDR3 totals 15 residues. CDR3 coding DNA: TGTGCCAGTAGGAGGGAGGCCTTTAGCAATCAGCCCCAGCATTTT. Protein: CASRREAFSNQPQHF.

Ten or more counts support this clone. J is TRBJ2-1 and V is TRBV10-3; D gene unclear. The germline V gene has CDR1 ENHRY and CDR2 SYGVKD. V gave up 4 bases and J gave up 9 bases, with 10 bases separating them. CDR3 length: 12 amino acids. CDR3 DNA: TGTGCCATCAGTGTAGGAGAGACTGAGCAGTTCTTC. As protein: CAISVGETEQFF.

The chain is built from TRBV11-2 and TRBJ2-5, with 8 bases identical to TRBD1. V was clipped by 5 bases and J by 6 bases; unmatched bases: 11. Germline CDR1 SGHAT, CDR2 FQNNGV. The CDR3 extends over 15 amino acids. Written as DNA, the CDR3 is TGTGCCAGCAGCAAACAGACAGGGGAGTGGAAGACCCAGTACTTC. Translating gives CASSKQTGEWKTQYF.

The chain's CDR3 is CASSSNRGGGYTF. CDR3 bases: TGTGCCAGCAGTTCCAACAGGGGAGGTGGCTACACCTTC. The J gene is TRBJ1-2, the V gene TRBV27; TRBD1 aligns across 7 bases. The germline V gene encodes CDR1 MNHEY and CDR2 SMNVEV (reference sequence). The V gene end was trimmed by 4 bases and the J gene end by 7 bases; junction bases not matched to a gene: 6. This CDR3 is built from 13 residues.

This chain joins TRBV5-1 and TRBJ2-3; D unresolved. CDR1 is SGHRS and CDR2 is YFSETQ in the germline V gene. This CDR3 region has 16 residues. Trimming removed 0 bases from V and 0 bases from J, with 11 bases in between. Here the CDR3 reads CASSLEGGYSTDTQYF. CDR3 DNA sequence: TGCGCCAGCAGCTTGGAAGGCGGCTATAGCACAGATACGCAGTATTTT.

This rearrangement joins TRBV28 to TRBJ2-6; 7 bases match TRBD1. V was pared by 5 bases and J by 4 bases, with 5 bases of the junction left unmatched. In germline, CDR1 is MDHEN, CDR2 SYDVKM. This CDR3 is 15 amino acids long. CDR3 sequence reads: CASSPTGVGANVLTF. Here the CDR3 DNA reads TGTGCCAGCAGTCCTACAGGGGTCGGGGCCAACGTCCTGACTTTC.

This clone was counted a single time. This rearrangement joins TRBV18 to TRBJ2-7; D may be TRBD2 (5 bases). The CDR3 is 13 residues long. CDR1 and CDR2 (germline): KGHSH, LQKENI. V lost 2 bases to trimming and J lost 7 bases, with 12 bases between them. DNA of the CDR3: TGTGCCAGCTCACCAGCAACGGGGTGGGAGCAGTACTTC. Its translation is CASSPATGWEQYF.

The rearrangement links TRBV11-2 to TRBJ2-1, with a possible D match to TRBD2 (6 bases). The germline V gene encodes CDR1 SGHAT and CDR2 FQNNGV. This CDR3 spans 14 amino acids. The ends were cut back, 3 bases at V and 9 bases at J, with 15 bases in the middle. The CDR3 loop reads CASSLMLGGIEQFF. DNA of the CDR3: TGTGCCAGCAGCTTGATGTTGGGGGGTATTGAGCAGTTCTTC.

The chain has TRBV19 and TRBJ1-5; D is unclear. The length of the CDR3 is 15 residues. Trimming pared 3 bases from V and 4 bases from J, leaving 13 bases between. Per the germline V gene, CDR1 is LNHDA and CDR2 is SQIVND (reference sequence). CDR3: CASSISAGPNQPQHF. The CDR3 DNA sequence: TGTGCCAGTAGTATTTCGGCAGGCCCGAATCAGCCCCAGCATTTT.

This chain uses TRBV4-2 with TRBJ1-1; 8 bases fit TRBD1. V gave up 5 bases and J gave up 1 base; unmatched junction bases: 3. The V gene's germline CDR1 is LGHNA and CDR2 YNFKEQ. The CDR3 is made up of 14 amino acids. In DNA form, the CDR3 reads TGTGCCAGCAGCACTACAGGGGGGAACACTGAAGCTTTCTTT. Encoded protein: CASSTTGGNTEAFF.